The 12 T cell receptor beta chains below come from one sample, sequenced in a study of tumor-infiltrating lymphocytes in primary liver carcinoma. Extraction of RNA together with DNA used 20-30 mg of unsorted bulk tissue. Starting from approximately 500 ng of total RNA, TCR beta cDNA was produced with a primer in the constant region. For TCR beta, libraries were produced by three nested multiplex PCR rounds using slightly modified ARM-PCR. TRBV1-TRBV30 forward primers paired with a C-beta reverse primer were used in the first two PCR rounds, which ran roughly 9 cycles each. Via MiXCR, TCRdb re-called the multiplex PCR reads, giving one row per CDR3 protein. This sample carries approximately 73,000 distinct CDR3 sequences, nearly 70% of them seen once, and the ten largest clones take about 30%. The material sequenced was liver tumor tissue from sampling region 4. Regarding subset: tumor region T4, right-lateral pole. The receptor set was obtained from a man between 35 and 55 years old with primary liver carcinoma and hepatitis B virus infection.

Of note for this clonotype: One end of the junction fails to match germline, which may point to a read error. The CDR3 loop reads CASSYSAPSESNEQCF. In DNA form, the CDR3 reads TGTGCCAGCAGTTACAGCGCGCCTAGCGAGAGCAACGAGCAGTGCTTC. The rearrangement joins TRBV6-6 to TRBJ2-7; a weak D match, TRBD2 (6 bases). CDR1 is MNHNY and CDR2 is SVGAGI in the germline V gene (reference sequence). The CDR3 totals 16 residues.

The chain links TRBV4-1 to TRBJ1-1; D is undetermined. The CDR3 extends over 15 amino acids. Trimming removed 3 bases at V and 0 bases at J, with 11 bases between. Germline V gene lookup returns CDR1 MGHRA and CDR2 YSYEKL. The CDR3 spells CASSQGLKMNTEAFF. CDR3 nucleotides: TGCGCCAGCAGCCAGGGCCTTAAGATGAACACTGAAGCTTTCTTT.

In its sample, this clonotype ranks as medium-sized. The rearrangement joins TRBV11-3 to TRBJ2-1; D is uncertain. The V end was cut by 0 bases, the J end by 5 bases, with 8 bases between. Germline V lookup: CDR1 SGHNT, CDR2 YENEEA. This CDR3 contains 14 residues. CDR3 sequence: CASSLDPLNNEQFF. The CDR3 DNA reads TGTGCCAGCAGCTTAGATCCTCTTAACAATGAGCAGTTCTTC.

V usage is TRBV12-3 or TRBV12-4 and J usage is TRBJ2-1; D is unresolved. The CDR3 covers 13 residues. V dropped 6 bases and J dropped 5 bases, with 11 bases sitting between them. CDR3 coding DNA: TGTGCCAGCAGCCCGCATGAGCACAATGAGCAGTTCTTC. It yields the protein CASSPHEHNEQFF.

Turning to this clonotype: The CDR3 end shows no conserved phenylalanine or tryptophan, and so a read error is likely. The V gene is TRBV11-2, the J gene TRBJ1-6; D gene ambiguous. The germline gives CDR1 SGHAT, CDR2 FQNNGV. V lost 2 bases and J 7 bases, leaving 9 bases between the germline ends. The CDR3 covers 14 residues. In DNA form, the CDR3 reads TGTGCCAGCAGCTTAAAGGTGGCGAATTCACCCCTCCACCTT. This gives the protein CASSLKVANSPLHL.

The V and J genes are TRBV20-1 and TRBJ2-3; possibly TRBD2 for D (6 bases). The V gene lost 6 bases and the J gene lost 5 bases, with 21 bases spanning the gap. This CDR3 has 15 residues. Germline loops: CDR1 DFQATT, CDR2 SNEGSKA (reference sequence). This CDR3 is CSAPLRDFGIDTQYF. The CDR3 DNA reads TGCAGTGCCCCCCTCCGGGACTTTGGCATAGATACGCAGTATTTT.

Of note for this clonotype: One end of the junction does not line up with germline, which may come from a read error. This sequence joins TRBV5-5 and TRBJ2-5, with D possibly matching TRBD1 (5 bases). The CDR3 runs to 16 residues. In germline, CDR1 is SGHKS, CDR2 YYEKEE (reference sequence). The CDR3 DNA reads TGTGCCAGCACCACTGTTGTGCTTACAGGAGAGCAGACCCTGTACTTC. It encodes CASTTVVLTGEQTLYF.

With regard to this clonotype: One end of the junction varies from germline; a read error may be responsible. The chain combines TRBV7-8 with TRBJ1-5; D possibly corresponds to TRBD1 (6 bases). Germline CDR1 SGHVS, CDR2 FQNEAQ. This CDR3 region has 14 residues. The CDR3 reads CASSPGTLNQPEHF. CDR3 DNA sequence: TGCGCCAGCAGCCCAGGGACATTGAATCAGCCCGAGCATTTT. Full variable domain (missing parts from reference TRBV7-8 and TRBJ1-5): GAGVSQSPRYKVAKRGQDVALRCDPISGHVSLFWYQQALGQGPEFLTYFQNEAQLDKSGLPSDRFFAERPEGSVSTLKIQRTQQEDSAVYLCASSPGTLNQPEHFGDGTRLSIL.

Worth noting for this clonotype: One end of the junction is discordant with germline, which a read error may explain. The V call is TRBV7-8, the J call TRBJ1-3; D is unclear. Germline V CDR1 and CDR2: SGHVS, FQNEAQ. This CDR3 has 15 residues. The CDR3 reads CASSPTSRPPDTIYF. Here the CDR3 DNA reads TGCGCCAGCAGCCCGACCTCCAGGCCTCCGGACACCATATATTTT.

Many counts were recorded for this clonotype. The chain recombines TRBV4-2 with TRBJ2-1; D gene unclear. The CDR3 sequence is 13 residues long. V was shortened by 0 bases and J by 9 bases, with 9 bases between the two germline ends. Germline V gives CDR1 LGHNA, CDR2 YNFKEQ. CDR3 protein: CASSQEGPPEQFF. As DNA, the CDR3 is TGTGCCAGCAGCCAAGAAGGTCCTCCTGAGCAGTTCTTC.

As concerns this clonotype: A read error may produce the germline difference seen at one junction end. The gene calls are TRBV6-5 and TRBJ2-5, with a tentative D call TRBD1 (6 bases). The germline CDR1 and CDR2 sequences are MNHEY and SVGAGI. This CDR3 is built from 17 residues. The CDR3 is CASSYSFVRQEQGTQYF. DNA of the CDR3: TGTGCCAGCAGTTACTCTTTCGTTCGACAGGAACAAGGGACCCAGTACTTC.

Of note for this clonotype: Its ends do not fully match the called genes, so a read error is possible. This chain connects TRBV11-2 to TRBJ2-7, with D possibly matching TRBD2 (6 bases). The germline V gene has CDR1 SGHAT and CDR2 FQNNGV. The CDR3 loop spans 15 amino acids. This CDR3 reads CGSGLGGTLPYEQYF. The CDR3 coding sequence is TGTGGCAGCGGCCTCGGCGGGACTCTACCATACGAGCAGTACTTC.